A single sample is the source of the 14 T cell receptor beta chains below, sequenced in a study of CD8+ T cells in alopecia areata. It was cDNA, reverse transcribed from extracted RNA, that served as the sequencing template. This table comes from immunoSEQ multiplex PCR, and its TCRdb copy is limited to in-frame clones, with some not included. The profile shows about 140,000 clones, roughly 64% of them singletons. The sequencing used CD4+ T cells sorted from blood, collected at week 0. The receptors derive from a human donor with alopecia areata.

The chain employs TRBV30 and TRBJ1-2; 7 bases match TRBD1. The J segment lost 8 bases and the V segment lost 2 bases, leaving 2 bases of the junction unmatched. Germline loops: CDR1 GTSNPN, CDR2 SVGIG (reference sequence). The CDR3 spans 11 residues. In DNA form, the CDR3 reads TGTGCCTGGAGTCACAGGGGCGGCTACACCTTC. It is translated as CAWSHRGGYTF.

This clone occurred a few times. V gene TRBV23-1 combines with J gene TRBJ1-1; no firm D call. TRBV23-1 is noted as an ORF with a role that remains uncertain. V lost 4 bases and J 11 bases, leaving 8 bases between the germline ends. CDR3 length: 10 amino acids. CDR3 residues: CASSRNRAFF. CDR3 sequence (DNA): TGCGCCAGCAGTCGAAATAGGGCTTTCTTT.

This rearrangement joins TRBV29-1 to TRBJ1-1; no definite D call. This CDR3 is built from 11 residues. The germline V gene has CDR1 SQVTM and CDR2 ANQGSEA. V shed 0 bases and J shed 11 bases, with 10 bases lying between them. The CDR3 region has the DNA TGCAGCGTTGAAGATCGAAGTACGGCTTTCTTT. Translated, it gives CSVEDRSTAFF. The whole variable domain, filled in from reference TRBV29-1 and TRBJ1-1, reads SAVISQKPSRDICQRGTSLTIQCQVDSQVTMMFWYRQQPGQSLTLIATANQGSEATYESGFVIDKFPISRPNLTFSTLTVSNMSPEDSSIYLCSVEDRSTAFFGQGTRLTVV.

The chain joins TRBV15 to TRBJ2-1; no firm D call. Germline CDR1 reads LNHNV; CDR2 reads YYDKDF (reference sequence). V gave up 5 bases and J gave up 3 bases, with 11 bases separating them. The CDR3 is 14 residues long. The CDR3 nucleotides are TGTGCCACCAGCTCTCGGTTTTACTACAATGAGCAGTTCTTC. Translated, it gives CATSSRFYYNEQFF.

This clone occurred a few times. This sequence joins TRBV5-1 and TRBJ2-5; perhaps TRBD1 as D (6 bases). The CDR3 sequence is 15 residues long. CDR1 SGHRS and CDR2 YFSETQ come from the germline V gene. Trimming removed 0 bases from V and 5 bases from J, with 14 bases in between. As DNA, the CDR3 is TGCGCCAGCAGCTTGGGAGCGGCAGGGGACGAGACCCAGTACTTC. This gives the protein CASSLGAAGDETQYF.

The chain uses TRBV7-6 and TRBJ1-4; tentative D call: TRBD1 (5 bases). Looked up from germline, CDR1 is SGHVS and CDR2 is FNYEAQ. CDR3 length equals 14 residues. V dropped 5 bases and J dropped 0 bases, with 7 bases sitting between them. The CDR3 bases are TGTGCCAGCAGCCCGACAGCAACTAATGAAAAACTGTTTTTT. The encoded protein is CASSPTATNEKLFF. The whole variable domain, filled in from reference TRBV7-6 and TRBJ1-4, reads GAGVSQSPRYKVTKRGQDVALRCDPISGHVSLYWYRQALGQGPEFLTYFNYEAQQDKSGLPNDRFSAERPEGSISTLTIQRTEQRDSAMYRCASSPTATNEKLFFGSGTQLSVL.

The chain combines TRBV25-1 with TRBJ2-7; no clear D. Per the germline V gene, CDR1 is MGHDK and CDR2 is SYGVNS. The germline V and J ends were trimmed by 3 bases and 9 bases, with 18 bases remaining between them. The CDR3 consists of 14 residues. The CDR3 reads CASSDDLTGAGQYF. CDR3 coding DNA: TGTGCCAGCAGTGATGATTTAACCGGCGCCGGGCAGTACTTC.

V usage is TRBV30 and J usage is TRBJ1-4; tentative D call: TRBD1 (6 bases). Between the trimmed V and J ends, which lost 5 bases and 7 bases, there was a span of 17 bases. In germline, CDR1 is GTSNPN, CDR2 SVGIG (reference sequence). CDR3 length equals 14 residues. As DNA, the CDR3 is TGTGCCTGGGAGGAGGATTGGGGGCGTGAAAAACTGTTTTTT. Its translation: CAWEEDWGREKLFF.

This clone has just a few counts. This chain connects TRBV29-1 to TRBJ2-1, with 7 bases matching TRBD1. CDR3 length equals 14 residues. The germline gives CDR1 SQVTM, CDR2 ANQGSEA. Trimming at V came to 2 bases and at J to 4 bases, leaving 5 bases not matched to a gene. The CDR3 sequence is CSVEWAGGYNEQFF. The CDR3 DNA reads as TGCAGCGTTGAATGGGCAGGGGGTTACAATGAGCAGTTCTTC.

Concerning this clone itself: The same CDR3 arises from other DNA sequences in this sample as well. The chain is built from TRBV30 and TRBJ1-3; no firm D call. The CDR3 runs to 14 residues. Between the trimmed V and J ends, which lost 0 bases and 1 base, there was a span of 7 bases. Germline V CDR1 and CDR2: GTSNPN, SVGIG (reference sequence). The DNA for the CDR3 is TGTGCCTGGAGTGTACATGTATCTGGAAACACCATATATTTT. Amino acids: CAWSVHVSGNTIYF.

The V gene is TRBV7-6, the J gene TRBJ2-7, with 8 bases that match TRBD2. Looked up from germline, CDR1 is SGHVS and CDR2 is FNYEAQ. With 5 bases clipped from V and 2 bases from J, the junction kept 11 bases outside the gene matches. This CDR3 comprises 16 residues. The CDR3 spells CASSPQARGGPYEQYF. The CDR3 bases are TGTGCCAGCAGCCCTCAAGCACGGGGGGGACCCTACGAGCAGTACTTC.

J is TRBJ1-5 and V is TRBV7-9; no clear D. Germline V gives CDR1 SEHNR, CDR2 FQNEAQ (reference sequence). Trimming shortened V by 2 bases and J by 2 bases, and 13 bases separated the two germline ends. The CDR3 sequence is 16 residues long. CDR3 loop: CASSLWAGVGNQPQHF. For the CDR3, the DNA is TGTGCCAGCAGCTTATGGGCTGGGGTGGGCAATCAGCCCCAGCATTTT.

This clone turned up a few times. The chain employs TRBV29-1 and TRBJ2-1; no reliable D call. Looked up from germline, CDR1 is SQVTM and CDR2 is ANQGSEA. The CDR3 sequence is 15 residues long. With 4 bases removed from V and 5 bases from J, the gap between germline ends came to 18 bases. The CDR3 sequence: CSVAQQAGLNNEQFF. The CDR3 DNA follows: TGCAGCGTTGCCCAGCAAGCAGGCCTGAACAATGAGCAGTTCTTC.

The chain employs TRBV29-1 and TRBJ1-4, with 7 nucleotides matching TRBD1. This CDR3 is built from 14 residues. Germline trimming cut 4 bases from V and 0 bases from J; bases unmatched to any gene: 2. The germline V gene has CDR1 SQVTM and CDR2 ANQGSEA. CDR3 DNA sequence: TGCAGCGTTGGGGACAGAACAACTAATGAAAAACTGTTTTTT. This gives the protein CSVGDRTTNEKLFF. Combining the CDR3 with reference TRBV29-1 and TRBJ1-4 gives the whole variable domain SAVISQKPSRDICQRGTSLTIQCQVDSQVTMMFWYRQQPGQSLTLIATANQGSEATYESGFVIDKFPISRPNLTFSTLTVSNMSPEDSSIYLCSVGDRTTNEKLFFGSGTQLSVL.